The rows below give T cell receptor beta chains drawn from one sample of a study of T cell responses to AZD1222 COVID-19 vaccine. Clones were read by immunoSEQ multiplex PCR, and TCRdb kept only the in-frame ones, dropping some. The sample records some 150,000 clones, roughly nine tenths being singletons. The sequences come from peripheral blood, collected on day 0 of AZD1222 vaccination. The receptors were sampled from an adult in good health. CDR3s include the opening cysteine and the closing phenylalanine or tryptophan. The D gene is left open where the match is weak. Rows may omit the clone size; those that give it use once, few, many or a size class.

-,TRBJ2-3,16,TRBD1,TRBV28,TGTGCCAGCAGTTTATCGGGGACAGGGTGGCGAAATACGCAGTATTTT,CASSLSGTGWRNTQYF
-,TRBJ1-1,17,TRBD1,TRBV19,TGTGCCAGTAGTATGGGACAGGGGATAATCGTGGGCACTGAAGCTTTCTTT,CASSMGQGIIVGTEAFF
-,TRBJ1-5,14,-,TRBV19,TGTGCCAGTAGTAGTTACTATGACAATCAGCCCCAGCATTTT,CASSSYYDNQPQHF
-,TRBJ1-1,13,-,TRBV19,TGTGCCAGTAGTCTTTCCGATTACACTGAAGCTTTCTTT,CASSLSDYTEAFF
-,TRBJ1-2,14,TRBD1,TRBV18,TGTGCCAGCTCTCCGACAGGGCTAAACTATGGCTACACCTTC,CASSPTGLNYGYTF
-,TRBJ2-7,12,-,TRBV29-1,TGCAGCGTTTACGCGGATTCCTACGAGCAGTACTTC,CSVYADSYEQYF
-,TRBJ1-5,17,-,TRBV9,TGTGCCAGCAGCCCCGGGCGGGGGGAGACTAGCAATCAGCCCCAGCATTTT,CASSPGRGETSNQPQHF
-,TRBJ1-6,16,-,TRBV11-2,TGTGCCAGCAGCTTCGCCCCCAACCCTTATAATTCACCCCTCCACTTT,CASSFAPNPYNSPLHF
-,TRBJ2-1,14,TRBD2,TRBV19,TGTGCCAGTAGCCGACTAGCGGGAGGGGGGAAGCAGTTCTTC,CASSRLAGGGKQFF
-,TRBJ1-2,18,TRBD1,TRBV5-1,TGCGCCAGCAGCATTACCTCTATTGACAGGGCGAGCCCTTATGGCTACACCTTC,CASSITSIDRASPYGYTF
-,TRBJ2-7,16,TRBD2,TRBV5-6,TGTGCCAGCAGCCGGAGGGCTAGCGGGAGCTCCTACGAGCAGTACTTC,CASSRRASGSSYEQYF
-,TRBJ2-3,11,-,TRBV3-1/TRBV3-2,TGTGCCAGCAGCCATTTAGATACGCAGTATTTT,CASSHLDTQYF
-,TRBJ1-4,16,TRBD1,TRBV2,TGTGCCAGCAGTGAAGCCAGGACAGGGGCGAGTGAAAAACTGTTTTTT,CASSEARTGASEKLFF
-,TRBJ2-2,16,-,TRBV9,TGTGCCAGCAGCACCGAGCGGAACTGGAACACCGGGGAGCTGTTTTTT,CASSTERNWNTGELFF
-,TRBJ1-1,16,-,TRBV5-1,TGCGCCAGCAGCTTGTCGGTGGGGTCGGTGAACACTGAAGCTTTCTTT,CASSLSVGSVNTEAFF
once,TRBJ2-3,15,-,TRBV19,TGTGCCAGTAGTATAGCCAGCCCAGGGGCAGATACGCAGTATTTT,CASSIASPGADTQYF
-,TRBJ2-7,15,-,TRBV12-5,TGTGCTAGTGCCCCTCATCACACATTAGACTACGAGCAGTACTTC,CASAPHHTLDYEQYF
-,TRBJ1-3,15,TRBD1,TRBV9,TGTGCCAGCAGCGTCCCGGGACAGGGGGTTGACACCATATATTTT,CASSVPGQGVDTIYF
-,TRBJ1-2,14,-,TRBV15,TGTGCCACCAGCCCCCCGGGACGGGGGTATGGCTACACCTTC,CATSPPGRGYGYTF
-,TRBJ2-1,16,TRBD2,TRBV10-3,TGTGCCATCAGTGAGGCTAGCGGGGGGGCCAGGAATGAGCAGTTCTTC,CAISEASGGARNEQFF
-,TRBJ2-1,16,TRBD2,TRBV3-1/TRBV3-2,TGTGCCAGCAGCCCTCTAGCGGGAGGTTCCTACAATGAGCAGTTCTTC,CASSPLAGGSYNEQFF
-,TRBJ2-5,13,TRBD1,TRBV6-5,TGTGCCAGCATTCCGATGGACAGGGGGACCCAGTACTTC,CASIPMDRGTQYF
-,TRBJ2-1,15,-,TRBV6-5,TGTGCCAGCAGTTACTCGAAGGCGGGACCTTTCGTTGCGTTCTTC,CASSYSKAGPFVAFF
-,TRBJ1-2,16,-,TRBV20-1,TGCAGTGCTAGTCACCAAAGGGGGAGGGCTAACTATGGCTACACCTTC,CSASHQRGRANYGYTF
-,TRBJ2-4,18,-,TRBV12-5,TGTGCTAGTGGTTTGGTATTGTCTCCCACAAGGGTCAAAAACATTCAGTACTTC,CASGLVLSPTRVKNIQYF
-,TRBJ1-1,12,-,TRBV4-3,TGCGCCAGCAGCCAAGGGGGACATGAAGCTTTCTTT,CASSQGGHEAFF
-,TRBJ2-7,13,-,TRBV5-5,TGTGCCAGCAGCTTTTCGGACAGCTACGAGCAGTACTTC,CASSFSDSYEQYF
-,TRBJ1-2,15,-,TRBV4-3,TGCGCCAGCAGCCAAGATATATGGGTTAACTATGGCTACACCTTC,CASSQDIWVNYGYTF
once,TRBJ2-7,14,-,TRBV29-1,TGCAGCGTTGAAGAATTTCAACAGGGAACCGAGCAGTACTTC,CSVEEFQQGTEQYF
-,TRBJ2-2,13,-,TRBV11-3,TGTGCCAGCAGCTTAGAAGGGAGCGGGGAGCTGTTTTTT,CASSLEGSGELFF
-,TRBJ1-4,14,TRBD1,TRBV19,TGTGCCAGTAGCCGAAAGGGACAGAATGAAAAACTGTTTTTT,CASSRKGQNEKLFF
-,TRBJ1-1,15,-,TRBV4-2,TGTGCCAGCAGCCCCAGACCCAAATTAGGCACTGAAGCTTTCTTT,CASSPRPKLGTEAFF
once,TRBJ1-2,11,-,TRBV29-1,TGCAGCGTTGAATCGGTCTATGGCTACACCTTC,CSVESVYGYTF
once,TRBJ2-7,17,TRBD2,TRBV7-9,TGTGCCAGCAGCTTAGGGCGGAATAGCGGGGGCTCCTACGAGCAGTACTTC,CASSLGRNSGGSYEQYF
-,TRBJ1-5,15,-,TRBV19,TGTGCCAGTAGTCCCGGACGGGTTAGCAATCAGCCCCAGCATTTT,CASSPGRVSNQPQHF
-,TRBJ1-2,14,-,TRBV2,TGTGCCAGCAGTGGAGGAACAGTCTTCTATGGCTACACCTTC,CASSGGTVFYGYTF
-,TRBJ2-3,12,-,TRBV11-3,TGTGCCAGCAGCTTTGACGCGGATACGCAGTATTTT,CASSFDADTQYF
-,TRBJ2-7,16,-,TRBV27,TGTGCCAGCAGCACCCTGATCAGGACGGATCCCTACGAGCAGTACTTC,CASSTLIRTDPYEQYF
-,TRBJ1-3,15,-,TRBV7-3,TGTGCCAGCAGCTTAGAGCCCAGCTCTGGAAACACCATATATTTT,CASSLEPSSGNTIYF
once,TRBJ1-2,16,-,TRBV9,TGTGCCAGCAGCGTAGCTGCGGCAGGCAGAAACTATGGCTACACCTTC,CASSVAAAGRNYGYTF
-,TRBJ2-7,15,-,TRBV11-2,TGTGCCAGCAGCCCCTGGGCGGGGGCCAACTACGAGCAGTACTTC,CASSPWAGANYEQYF
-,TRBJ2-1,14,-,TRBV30,TGTGCCTGGAGTGTAGGGGCCAGTGGCGATGAGCAGTTCTTC,CAWSVGASGDEQFF
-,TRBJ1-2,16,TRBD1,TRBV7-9,TGTGCCAGCGGGGGAGGGACAGGAGGAGGCTCTTATGGCTACACCTTC,CASGGGTGGGSYGYTF
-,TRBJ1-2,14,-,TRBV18,TGTGCCAGCTCACCACCTGAGGACTACTATGGCTACACCTTC,CASSPPEDYYGYTF
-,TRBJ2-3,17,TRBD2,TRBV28,TGTGCCAGCAGTTTAAAGGTCGGACTAGCGGGGACAGATACGCAGTATTTT,CASSLKVGLAGTDTQYF
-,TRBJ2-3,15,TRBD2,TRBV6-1,TGTGCCAGCAGTGAGGGACTAGCGGGAGCAGATACGCAGTATTTT,CASSEGLAGADTQYF
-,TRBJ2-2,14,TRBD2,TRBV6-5,TGTGCCAGTCTAGCGGGGGGGAGGACCGGGGAGCTGTTTTTT,CASLAGGRTGELFF
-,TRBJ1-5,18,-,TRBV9,TGTGCCAGCAGCGTTTTGGCCGAGAAGGTATATAGCAATCAGCCCCAGCATTTT,CASSVLAEKVYSNQPQHF
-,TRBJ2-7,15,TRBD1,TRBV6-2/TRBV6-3,TGTGCCAGCAGCGCCTCGGGACAGCCTCCCTACGAGCAGTACTTC,CASSASGQPPYEQYF
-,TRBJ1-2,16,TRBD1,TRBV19,TGTGCCAGTAGTAAATCTCCGACAGGGGGCGAAAATGGCTACACCTTC,CASSKSPTGGENGYTF
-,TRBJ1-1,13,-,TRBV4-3,TGCGCCAGCAGCCAACAACGAGACACTGAAGCTTTCTTT,CASSQQRDTEAFF
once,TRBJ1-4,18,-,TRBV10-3,TGTGCCATCAGTGAGTTAGGACAGAACTCCCCAACTAATGAAAAACTGTTTTTT,CAISELGQNSPTNEKLFF
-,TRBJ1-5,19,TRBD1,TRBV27,TGTGCCAGCAGTCCCAGACAGGGTTGGGGAGGGTCCAGCAATCAGCCCCAGCATTTT,CASSPRQGWGGSSNQPQHF
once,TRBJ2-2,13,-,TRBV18,TGTGCCAGCTCACCACAGGGGGCCGGGGAGCTGTTTTTT,CASSPQGAGELFF
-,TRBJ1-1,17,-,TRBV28,TGTGCCAGCAGTCCATTAAAAGATCCGGGACATCTCACCCAAGCTTTCTTT,CASSPLKDPGHLTQAFF
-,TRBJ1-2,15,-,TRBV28,TGTGCCAGCAGTTTAATGGCAGGGATCGCCTATGGCTACACCTTC,CASSLMAGIAYGYTF
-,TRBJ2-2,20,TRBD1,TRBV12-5,TGTGCTAGTGGTTTGGACCAGACAGGGCCGGCATATCTAAGCACCGGGGAGCTGTTTTTT,CASGLDQTGPAYLSTGELFF
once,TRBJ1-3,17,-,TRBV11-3,TGTGCCAGCAGCGGTGTGACGGGCAGCAACTCTGGAAACACCATATATTTT,CASSGVTGSNSGNTIYF
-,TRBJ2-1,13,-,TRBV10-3,TGTGCCATTAACAGCAACCCGTACAATGAGCAGTTCTTC,CAINSNPYNEQFF
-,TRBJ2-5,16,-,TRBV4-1,TGCGCCAGCAGTTCAAGTTCACCGGGGGACCAAGAGACCCAGTACTTC,CASSSSSPGDQETQYF